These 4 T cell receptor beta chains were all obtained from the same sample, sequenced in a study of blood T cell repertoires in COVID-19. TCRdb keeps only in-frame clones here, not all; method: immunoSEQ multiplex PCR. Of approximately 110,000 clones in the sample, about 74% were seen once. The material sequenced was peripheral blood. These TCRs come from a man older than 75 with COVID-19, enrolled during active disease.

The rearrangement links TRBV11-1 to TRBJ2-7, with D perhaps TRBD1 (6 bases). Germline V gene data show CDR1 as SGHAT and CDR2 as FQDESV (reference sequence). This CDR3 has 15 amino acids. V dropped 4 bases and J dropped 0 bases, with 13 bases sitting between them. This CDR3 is CASSYVTGSSYEQYF. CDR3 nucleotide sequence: TGTGCCAGCAGCTACGTCACAGGGAGCTCCTACGAGCAGTACTTC.

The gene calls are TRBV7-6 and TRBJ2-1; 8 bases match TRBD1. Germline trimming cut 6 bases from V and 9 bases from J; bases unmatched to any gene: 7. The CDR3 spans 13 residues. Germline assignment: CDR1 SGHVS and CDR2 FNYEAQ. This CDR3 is CASRQTGGGEQFF. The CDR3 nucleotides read TGTGCCAGCAGGCAAACAGGGGGTGGTGAGCAGTTCTTC.

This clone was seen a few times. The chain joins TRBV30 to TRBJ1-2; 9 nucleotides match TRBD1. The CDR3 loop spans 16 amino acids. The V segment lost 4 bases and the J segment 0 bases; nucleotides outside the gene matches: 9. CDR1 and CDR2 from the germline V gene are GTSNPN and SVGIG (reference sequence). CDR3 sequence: CAWTAGTGLSNYGYTF. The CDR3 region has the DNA TGTGCCTGGACCGCCGGGACAGGGCTGTCTAACTATGGCTACACCTTC. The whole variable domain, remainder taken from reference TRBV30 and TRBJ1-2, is SQTIHQWPATLVQPVGSPLSLECTVEGTSNPNLYWYRQAAGRGLQLLFYSVGIGQISSEVPQNLSASRPQDRQFILSSKKLLLSDSGFYLCAWTAGTGLSNYGYTFGSGTRLTVV.

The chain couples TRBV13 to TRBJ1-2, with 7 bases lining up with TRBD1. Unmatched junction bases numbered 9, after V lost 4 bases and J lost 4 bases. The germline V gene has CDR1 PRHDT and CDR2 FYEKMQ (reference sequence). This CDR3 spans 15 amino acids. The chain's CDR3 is CASSSPTGMAYGYTF. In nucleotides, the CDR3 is TGTGCCAGCAGCTCCCCGACAGGGATGGCCTATGGCTACACCTTC.